This T cell receptor (beta chain) was sequenced in a study of shared clonotypes between healthy human individuals. Study results and caveats: Investigators expected sequencing depth to affect clonotype sharing among donors. Lower generation probabilities were found for non-shared clonotypes than for those shared by all four donors.

Here immunoSEQ multiplex PCR was the method, and the copy in TCRdb shows in-frame clones only, minus some. The sample includes 400,000 or so clones, 96% of them seen just once. For this clone: Its specificity is unknown.

The TCR sequence derives from a man aged 30 to 45 in good health. Input material: memory CD8+ T cells sorted from blood. The subset here: CD45RO+ cells pooled with CCR7-negative TemRA cells.

CDR3 in DNA: TGTGCCAGCAGCGTAAAGAGAGCCGGGGAGCTGTTTTTT. Amino acids: CASSVKRAGELFF. The chain uses TRBV9 and TRBJ2-2; the D is unclear. The CDR3 has 13 residues. CDR1 and CDR2 from the germline V gene are SGDLS and YYNGEE. The V and J ends lost 1 base and 6 bases respectively, with 7 bases between them.